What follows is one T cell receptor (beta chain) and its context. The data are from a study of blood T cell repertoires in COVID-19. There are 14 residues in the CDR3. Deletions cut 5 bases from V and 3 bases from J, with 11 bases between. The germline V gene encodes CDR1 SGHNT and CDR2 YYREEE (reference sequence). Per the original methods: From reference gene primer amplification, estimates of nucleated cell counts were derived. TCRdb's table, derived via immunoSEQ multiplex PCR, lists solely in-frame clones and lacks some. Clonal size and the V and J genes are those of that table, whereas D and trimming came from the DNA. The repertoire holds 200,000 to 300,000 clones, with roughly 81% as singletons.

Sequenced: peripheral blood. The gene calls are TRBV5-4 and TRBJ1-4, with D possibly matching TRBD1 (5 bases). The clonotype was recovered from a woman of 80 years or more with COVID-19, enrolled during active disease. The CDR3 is CASRPGGPNEKLFF. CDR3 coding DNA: TGTGCCAGCAGACCCGGGGGACCTAATGAAAAACTGTTTTTT.